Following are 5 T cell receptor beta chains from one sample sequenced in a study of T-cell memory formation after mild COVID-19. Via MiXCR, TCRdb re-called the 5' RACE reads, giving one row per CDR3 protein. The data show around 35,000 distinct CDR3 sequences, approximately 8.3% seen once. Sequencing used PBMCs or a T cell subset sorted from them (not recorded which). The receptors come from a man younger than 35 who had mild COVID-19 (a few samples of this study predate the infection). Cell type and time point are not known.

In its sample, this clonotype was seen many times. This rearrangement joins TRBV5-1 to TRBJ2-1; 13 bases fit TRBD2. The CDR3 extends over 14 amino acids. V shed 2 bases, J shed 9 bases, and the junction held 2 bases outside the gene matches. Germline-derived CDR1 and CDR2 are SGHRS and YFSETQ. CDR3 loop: CASSLLAGGFEQFF. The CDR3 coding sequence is TGCGCCAGCAGCTTACTAGCGGGGGGGTTTGAGCAGTTCTTC. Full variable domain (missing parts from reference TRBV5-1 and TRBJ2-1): KAGVTQTPRYLIKTRGQQVTLSCSPISGHRSVSWYQQTPGQGLQFLFEYFSETQRNKGNFPGRFSGRQFSNSRSEMNVSTLELGDSALYLCASSLLAGGFEQFFGPGTRLTVL.

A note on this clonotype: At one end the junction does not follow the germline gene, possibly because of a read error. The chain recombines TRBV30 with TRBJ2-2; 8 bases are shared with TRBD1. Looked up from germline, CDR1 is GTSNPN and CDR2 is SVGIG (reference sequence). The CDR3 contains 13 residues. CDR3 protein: CAFGQGGTGEMFF. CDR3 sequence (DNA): TGTGCCTTTGGACAGGGCGGCACCGGGGAGATGTTTTTT. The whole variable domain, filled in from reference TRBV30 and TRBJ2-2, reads SQTIHQWPATLVQPVGSPLSLECTVEGTSNPNLYWYRQAAGRGLQLLFYSVGIGQISSEVPQNLSASRPQDRQFILSSKKLLLSDSGFYLCAFGQGGTGEMFFGEGSRLTVL.

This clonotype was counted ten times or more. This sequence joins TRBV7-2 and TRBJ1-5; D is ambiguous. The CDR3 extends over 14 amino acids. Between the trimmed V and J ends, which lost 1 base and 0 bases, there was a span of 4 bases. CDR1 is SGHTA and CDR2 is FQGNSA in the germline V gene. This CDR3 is CASSLVYSNQPQHF. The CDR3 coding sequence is TGTGCCAGCAGCTTAGTGTATAGCAATCAGCCCCAGCATTTT. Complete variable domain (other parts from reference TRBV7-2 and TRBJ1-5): GAGVSQSPSNKVTEKGKDVELRCDPISGHTALYWYRQSLGQGLEFLIYFQGNSAPDKSGLPSDRFSAERTGGSVSTLTIQRTQQEDSAVYLCASSLVYSNQPQHFGDGTRLSIL.

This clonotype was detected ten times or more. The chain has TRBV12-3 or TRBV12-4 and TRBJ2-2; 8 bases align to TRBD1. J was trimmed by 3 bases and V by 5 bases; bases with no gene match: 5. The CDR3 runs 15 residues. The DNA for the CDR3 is TGTGCCAGCAGTCCGGGACAGGTTTACACCGGGGAGCTGTTTTTT. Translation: CASSPGQVYTGELFF.

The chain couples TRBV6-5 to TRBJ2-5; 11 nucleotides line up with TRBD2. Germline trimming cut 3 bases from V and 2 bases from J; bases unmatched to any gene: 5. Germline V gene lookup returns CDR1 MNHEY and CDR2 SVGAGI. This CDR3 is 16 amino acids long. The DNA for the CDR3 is TGTGCCAGCAGTTATGGGGCTAGCGGGGGGCAAGAGACCCAGTACTTC. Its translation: CASSYGASGGQETQYF.